These 12 T cell receptor beta chains came from one sample sequenced in a study of T cells in Graves' hyperthyroidism and ophthalmopathy. The investigators amplified TCR beta CDR3 regions from RNA transcripts. During a first-round RT-PCR of the TCR CDR3, the HTBI primer set was used. MiXCR, run by TCRdb on the multiplex PCR reads, gives a single entry per CDR3 protein. Here the sample spans approximately 720,000 distinct CDR3 sequences, roughly a sixth being singletons. Input material: blood. The origin of the receptors is a woman between 45 and 60 years old with Graves' hyperthyroidism that later progressed to Graves' ophthalmopathy.

This clonotype was detected many times. The chain joins TRBV6-1 to TRBJ1-2; D is possibly TRBD1 (5 bases). The CDR3 totals 12 residues. Per germline, CDR1 MNHNS and CDR2 SASEGT. Trimming stripped 8 bases from V and 5 bases from J, with 12 bases between. The CDR3 DNA reads TGTGCCAGCCTTTCCAGGGCATATGGCTACACCTTC. Residues: CASLSRAYGYTF.

The gene calls are TRBV5-1 and TRBJ2-7, with a possible D match to TRBD1 (6 bases). CDR3 length: 14 amino acids. Trimming removed 2 bases from V and 0 bases from J, with 9 bases in between. Per the germline V gene, CDR1 is SGHRS and CDR2 is YFSETQ. The DNA of the CDR3 is TGCGCCAGCAGCTTCACAGGGAACTCCTACGAGCAGTACTTC. Protein: CASSFTGNSYEQYF.

V is TRBV7-6 and J is TRBJ2-1; the match to TRBD2 covers 13 bases. The ends lost 7 bases at V and 4 bases at J; junction bases unmatched: 10. CDR1 is SGHVS and CDR2 is FNYEAQ in the germline V gene. This CDR3 has 17 residues. CDR3 amino acids: CASIPRRGLAGYNEQFF. The DNA of the CDR3 is TGTGCCAGCATCCCCCGAAGGGGACTAGCGGGGTACAATGAGCAGTTCTTC.

There are many counts of this clonotype. The chain is built from TRBV3-1 and TRBJ2-1; D is unresolved. Germline V lookup: CDR1 LGHDT, CDR2 YNNKEL (reference sequence). This CDR3 contains 17 residues. Trimming removed 0 bases at V and 0 bases at J, with 12 bases between. The DNA of the CDR3 is TGTGCCAGCAGCCAAGATTTAAGCCTTAACTCCTACAATGAGCAGTTCTTC. Its protein product is CASSQDLSLNSYNEQFF.

At least ten counts were recorded for this clonotype. The rearrangement joins TRBV2 to TRBJ2-7; 7 positions match TRBD1. Trimming took 6 bases from V and 3 from J; bases not matched to a gene: 8. The germline CDR1 and CDR2 sequences are SNHLY and FYNNEI. This CDR3 has 14 residues. CDR3 in DNA: TGTGCCAGCAGCCGCGACAGGGCTGACTACGAGCAGTACTTC. It yields the protein CASSRDRADYEQYF.

This clonotype has ten or more counts. The chain combines TRBV18 with TRBJ1-6; possible D gene TRBD1, 5 bases. V lost 6 bases, J lost 0 bases, and 18 bases lay in between. CDR1 and CDR2 from the germline V gene are KGHSH and LQKENI. The CDR3 runs to 18 residues. Here the CDR3 reads CASSLRDGGSSYNSPLHF. DNA of the CDR3: TGTGCCAGCTCCCTCCGGGACGGAGGTAGCTCCTATAATTCACCCCTCCACTTT.

The CDR3 reads CASSLEEREAYEQYF. The CDR3 DNA follows: TGTGCCAGCAGCTTAGAGGAGAGGGAAGCCTACGAGCAGTACTTC. The V gene is TRBV7-2, the J gene TRBJ2-7; perhaps TRBD2 as D (5 bases). The germline V gene has CDR1 SGHTA and CDR2 FQGNSA. V lost 1 base and J lost 2, with 12 bases in between. The CDR3 length is 15 residues. Full variable domain (outside the CDR3, taken from reference TRBV7-2 and TRBJ2-7): GAGVSQSPSNKVTEKGKDVELRCDPISGHTALYWYRQSLGQGLEFLIYFQGNSAPDKSGLPSDRFSAERTGGSVSTLTIQRTQQEDSAVYLCASSLEEREAYEQYFGPGTRLTVT.

This clonotype showed up many times. J is TRBJ2-3 and V is TRBV5-1; 10 nucleotides agree with TRBD1. The junction had 8 bases not matched to a gene; V was cut back by 5 bases and J by 5 bases. Germline CDR1 reads SGHRS; CDR2 reads YFSETQ. CDR3 size: 15 residues. CDR3 nucleotides: TGCGCCAGCAGGTTTCGGGACAGGGGTGGAGATACGCAGTATTTT. Residues: CASRFRDRGGDTQYF.

The chain carries TRBV7-2 and TRBJ2-5; a possible D gene is TRBD2 (5 bases). The V gene's germline CDR1 is SGHTA and CDR2 FQGNSA. The CDR3 has 16 residues. Trimming stripped 0 bases from V and 1 base from J, with 12 bases between. The CDR3 bases are TGTGCCAGCAGCTTAGCGGCGGGCGGAGTCCAAGAGACCCAGTACTTC. Its translation: CASSLAAGGVQETQYF.

Many counts were recorded for this clonotype. The rearrangement joins TRBV7-8 to TRBJ1-1; D gene unclear. The germline V gene has CDR1 SGHVS and CDR2 FQNEAQ. With 4 bases removed from V and 0 bases from J, the gap between germline ends came to 12 bases. This CDR3 has 15 residues. CDR3 in amino acids: CASSSFRNMNTEAFF. The CDR3 nucleotides read TGTGCCAGCAGCTCTTTCAGAAATATGAACACTGAAGCTTTCTTT.

The genes are TRBV29-1 and TRBJ2-5; either TRBD1 or TRBD2 may fit D (5 bases each). Germline V CDR1 and CDR2: SQVTM, ANQGSEA. With 5 bases removed from V and 4 bases from J, the gap between germline ends came to 23 bases. This CDR3 has 16 amino acids. For the CDR3, the DNA is TGCAGCGTTAAAACCGGGACGCCCGGACCCCCAGAGACCCAGTACTTC. As protein: CSVKTGTPGPPETQYF.

This clonotype was seen ten or more times. As DNA, the CDR3 is TGTGCCAGCAGTCCCCGGACTAGCGGGGAAAAGACCCAGTACTTC. Its translation is CASSPRTSGEKTQYF. The chain carries TRBV27 and TRBJ2-5; 12 bases are shared with TRBD2. CDR1 and CDR2 (germline): MNHEY, SMNVEV (reference sequence). Losses at the gene ends were 5 bases for V and 6 bases for J; bases not matched to a gene: 7. The CDR3 is 15 amino acids.